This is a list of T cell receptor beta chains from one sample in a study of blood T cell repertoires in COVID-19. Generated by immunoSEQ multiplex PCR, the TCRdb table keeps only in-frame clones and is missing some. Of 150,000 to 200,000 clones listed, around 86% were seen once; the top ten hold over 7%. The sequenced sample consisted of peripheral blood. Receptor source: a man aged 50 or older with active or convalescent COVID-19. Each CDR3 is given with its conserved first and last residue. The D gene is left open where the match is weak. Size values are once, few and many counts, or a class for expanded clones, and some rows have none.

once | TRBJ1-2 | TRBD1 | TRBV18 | TGTGCCAGCTCGACCGGGACAGGGGATTATGGCTACACCTTC | CASSTGTGDYGYTF
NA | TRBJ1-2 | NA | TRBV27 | TGTGCCAGCAGTTTGGAGGGGAACTATGGCTACACCTTC | CASSLEGNYGYTF
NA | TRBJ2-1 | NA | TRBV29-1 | TGCAGCGTTGTGGGGAGTCTTAGGCGCGATGAGCAGTTCTTC | CSVVGSLRRDEQFF
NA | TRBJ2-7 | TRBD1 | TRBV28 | TGTGCCAGCAGCTCGCGGGACAGGCGGGCCTACGAGCAGTACTTC | CASSSRDRRAYEQYF
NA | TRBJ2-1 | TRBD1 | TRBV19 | TGTGCCAGTAAATTGCGGCAGGGGGCCGAGGGGGGCTCCTACAATGAGCAGTTCTTC | CASKLRQGAEGGSYNEQFF
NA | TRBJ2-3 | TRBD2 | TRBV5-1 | TGCGCCAGCAGCTTTAGCGGGGCCTTCACAGATACGCAGTATTTT | CASSFSGAFTDTQYF
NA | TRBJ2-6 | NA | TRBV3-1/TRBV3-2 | TGTGCCAGCAGCCAACAGGTTCCTGGGGCCAACGTCCTGACTTTC | CASSQQVPGANVLTF
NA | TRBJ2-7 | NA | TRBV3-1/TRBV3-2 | TGTGCCAGCAGCCAAGATTATTCTTACGAGCAGTACTTC | CASSQDYSYEQYF
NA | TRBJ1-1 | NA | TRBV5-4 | TGTGCCAGCAGCGATCCCCGGAAGGACTTGAGCACTGAAGCTTTCTTT | CASSDPRKDLSTEAFF
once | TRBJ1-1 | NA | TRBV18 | TGTGCCAGCGACGACAGCCGGGCTTTCTTT | CASDDSRAFF
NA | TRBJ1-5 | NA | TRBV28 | TGTGCCAGCAGTTTACCCCTCCAGAATCAGCCCCAGCATTTT | CASSLPLQNQPQHF